These 22 T cell receptor beta chains were all obtained from the same sample, sequenced in a study of CD8 T cells in Susac syndrome. The RNA input was roughly 0.45 to 1 ug, and it was reverse transcribed with random hexamers. MiXCR was run by TCRdb on the immunoSEQ multiplex PCR reads, yielding one entry per CDR3 protein. The sample shows some 96,000 distinct CDR3 sequences, just under 95% of them seen only once. Sequenced sample: CD4+ T cells from PBMCs. The receptors originated from a human donor with Susac syndrome.

This chain joins TRBV29-1 and TRBJ1-1; TRBD1 might be the D (6 bases). CDR1 is SQVTM, CDR2 ANQGSEA, per germline. The CDR3 has 14 amino acids. The V gene lost 6 bases and the J gene lost 4 bases, with 18 bases spanning the gap. DNA for the CDR3: TGCAGCGTCGCAGAGATGGGGGCGAGCACTGAAGCTTTCTTT. Translating it yields CSVAEMGASTEAFF.

The rearrangement uses TRBV12-3 or TRBV12-4 and TRBJ1-2; no reliable D call. Between the trimmed V and J ends, which lost 2 bases and 0 bases, there was a span of 4 bases. The CDR3 loop spans 13 amino acids. CDR3 nucleotide sequence: TGTGCCAGCAGTTTAAAATCTAACTATGGCTACACCTTC. Translating it yields CASSLKSNYGYTF.

The genes are TRBV6-6 and TRBJ1-6; 7 positions agree with TRBD1. The V segment lost 5 bases and the J segment 7 bases; nucleotides outside the gene matches: 8. Germline V lookup: CDR1 MNHNY, CDR2 SVGAGI (reference sequence). This CDR3 spans 15 amino acids. CDR3 loop: CASSPRQGGNSPLHF. CDR3 nucleotide sequence: TGTGCCAGCAGTCCCCGACAGGGAGGCAATTCACCCCTCCACTTT.

The genes are TRBV3-1 and TRBJ2-5; D uncertain. The CDR3 is 15 amino acids. The V and J ends lost 0 bases and 4 bases respectively, with 12 bases between them. Germline CDR1 is LGHDT and CDR2 is YNNKEL (reference sequence). The CDR3 coding sequence is TGTGCCAGCAGCCAAGACCCCCCAGCAGGAGAGACCCAGTACTTC. Protein product: CASSQDPPAGETQYF.

The chain has TRBV14 and TRBJ2-5; a weak D match, TRBD2 (5 bases). The V gene lost 1 base and the J gene lost 5 bases, with 8 bases spanning the gap. The CDR3 has 13 amino acids. The V gene's germline CDR1 is SGHDN and CDR2 FVKESK. This CDR3 is CASSQVSGETQYF. Here the CDR3 DNA reads TGTGCCAGCAGCCAAGTGTCGGGGGAGACCCAGTACTTC. Variable domain in full (rest from reference TRBV14 and TRBJ2-5): EAGVTQFPSHSVIEKGQTVTLRCDPISGHDNLYWYRRVMGKEIKFLLHFVKESKQDESGMPNNRFLAERTGGTYSTLKVQPAELEDSGVYFCASSQVSGETQYFGPGTRLLVL.

This clonotype appeared once. The chain carries TRBV20-1 and TRBJ1-2, with 10 positions matching TRBD1. The CDR3 length is 12 residues. CDR1 and CDR2 (germline): DFQATT, SNEGSKA (reference sequence). The junction had 6 bases not matched to a gene; V was cut back by 6 bases and J by 8 bases. This chain's CDR3 is CSALGQGKGYTF. The CDR3 DNA sequence: TGCAGTGCCCTGGGACAGGGGAAGGGCTACACCTTC.

The chain couples TRBV29-1 to TRBJ2-3, with 8 bases matching TRBD2. Per germline, CDR1 SQVTM and CDR2 ANQGSEA. Trimming cost V 1 base and J 6 bases; bases outside gene matches: 15. CDR3 length: 17 residues. CDR3 sequence: CSVEGESSGIIGDTQYF. CDR3 nucleotides: TGCAGCGTTGAAGGAGAGAGTAGCGGGATAATTGGGGATACGCAGTATTTT.

The gene calls are TRBV5-4 and TRBJ1-6; possible D gene TRBD1, 6 bases. Germline V gene data show CDR1 as SGHNT and CDR2 as YYREEE (reference sequence). V gave up 0 bases and J gave up 4 bases, with 8 bases separating them. The CDR3 extends over 15 amino acids. Here the CDR3 DNA reads TGTGCCAGCAGCTTGGTTGGACAGTATAATTCACCCCTCCACTTT. This encodes CASSLVGQYNSPLHF.

The V gene is TRBV24-1, the J gene TRBJ2-5; no reliable D call. The V end was cut by 2 bases, the J end by 3 bases, with 6 bases between. This CDR3 has 13 residues. Germline CDR1 is KGHDR and CDR2 is SFDVKD. The CDR3 spells CATSDSNKETQYF. The DNA of the CDR3 is TGTGCCACCAGTGATTCCAATAAAGAGACCCAGTACTTC.

The chain is built from TRBV29-1 and TRBJ2-7, with D perhaps matching TRBD2 (5 bases). In germline, CDR1 is SQVTM, CDR2 ANQGSEA. With 7 bases removed from V and 3 bases from J, the gap between germline ends came to 13 bases. CDR3 size: 12 residues. The CDR3 region is CSGRGVNYEQYF. The CDR3, as DNA: TGCAGCGGACGGGGTGTTAACTACGAGCAGTACTTC.

This sequence joins TRBV27 and TRBJ2-6; D gene ambiguous. V was cut by 4 bases and J by 2 bases, with 9 bases left in between. Germline V gene data show CDR1 as MNHEY and CDR2 as SMNVEV (reference sequence). This CDR3 comprises 15 residues. CDR3 sequence: CASSSQATGANVLTF. The CDR3 nucleotides read TGTGCCAGCAGTTCCCAGGCCACTGGGGCCAACGTCCTGACTTTC.

This chain connects TRBV9 to TRBJ2-3; TRBD1 agrees at 11 bases. CDR3 length: 14 residues. The germline gives CDR1 SGDLS, CDR2 YYNGEE. The trim removed 4 bases at V and 9 bases at J, leaving 7 bases unmatched. The CDR3 spells CASSPWTGGGTQYF. The DNA of the CDR3 is TGTGCCAGCAGCCCCTGGACAGGGGGCGGGACGCAGTATTTT.

The rearrangement uses TRBV20-1 and TRBJ2-1, with a tentative D call TRBD2 (5 bases). The CDR3 runs 15 residues. The ends were cut back, 5 bases at V and 0 bases at J, with 14 bases in the middle. Germline CDR1 is DFQATT and CDR2 is SNEGSKA (reference sequence). The CDR3: CSASWTRSSYNEQFF. CDR3 coding DNA: TGCAGTGCTTCTTGGACTCGAAGCTCCTACAATGAGCAGTTCTTC.

This clonotype was seen a single time. The CDR3 spells CASSQEGYQETQYF. The CDR3 DNA reads as TGCGCCAGCAGCCAAGAGGGCTACCAAGAGACCCAGTACTTC. The rearrangement joins TRBV4-1 to TRBJ2-5; D uncertain. The germline gives CDR1 MGHRA, CDR2 YSYEKL. The CDR3 has 14 residues. Trimming removed 0 bases at V and 0 bases at J, with 5 bases between.

This chain joins TRBV12-3 or TRBV12-4 and TRBJ2-1, with TRBD2 matching 10 bases. This CDR3 is 18 amino acids long. Losses at the gene ends were 1 base for V and 9 bases for J; bases not matched to a gene: 15. CDR3 sequence reads: CASSLVPASGGPAGEQFF. In DNA, the CDR3 is TGTGCCAGCAGTTTAGTTCCGGCTAGCGGGGGTCCAGCCGGTGAGCAGTTCTTC.

The chain uses TRBV15 and TRBJ1-3; D unresolved. This CDR3 spans 14 amino acids. The germline gives CDR1 LNHNV, CDR2 YYDKDF (reference sequence). The V and J ends lost 9 bases and 0 bases respectively, with 12 bases between them. CDR3 in DNA: TGTGCCACGAAACGGGCGTTCTCTGGAAACACCATATATTTT. Its translation is CATKRAFSGNTIYF.

The chain is built from TRBV4-1 and TRBJ2-3; no clear D. The CDR3 has 14 amino acids. Trimming took 0 bases from V and 4 from J, leaving 8 bases between them. Germline V CDR1 and CDR2: MGHRA, YSYEKL. The CDR3 region is CASSQDQEADTQYF. The CDR3 nucleotides read TGCGCCAGCAGCCAAGATCAAGAGGCAGATACGCAGTATTTT.

The V and J genes are TRBV24-1 and TRBJ1-4; D not resolved. Trimming shortened V by 4 bases and J by 0 bases, and 8 bases separated the two germline ends. Germline V gene sequence: CDR1 KGHDR, CDR2 SFDVKD. The CDR3 length is 15 residues. CDR3 in DNA: TGTGCCACCAGTGAGAGGTTTACAACTAATGAAAAACTGTTTTTT. Translated: CATSERFTTNEKLFF.

This clonotype was found once. The chain links TRBV30 to TRBJ1-2; D is uncertain. Germline V gene data show CDR1 as GTSNPN and CDR2 as SVGIG (reference sequence). The CDR3 length is 14 residues. Trimming removed 0 bases from V and 0 bases from J, with 8 bases in between. This CDR3 reads CAWSVQIANYGYTF. The CDR3 bases are TGTGCCTGGAGTGTACAGATAGCTAACTATGGCTACACCTTC. The full variable domain, in which reference TRBV30 and TRBJ1-2 provide the parts outside the CDR3, is SQTIHQWPATLVQPVGSPLSLECTVEGTSNPNLYWYRQAAGRGLQLLFYSVGIGQISSEVPQNLSASRPQDRQFILSSKKLLLSDSGFYLCAWSVQIANYGYTFGSGTRLTVV.

The V and J genes are TRBV3-1 and TRBJ2-7, with D possibly TRBD2 on 6 matching bases. This CDR3 has 15 residues. CDR1 and CDR2 (germline): LGHDT, YNNKEL (reference sequence). Trimming stripped 1 base from V and 4 bases from J, with 14 bases between. CDR3 protein: CASSQVGGARYEQYF. In DNA, the CDR3 is TGTGCCAGCAGCCAAGTGGGAGGAGCGCGGTACGAGCAGTACTTC.

V is TRBV28 and J is TRBJ2-3, with D perhaps matching TRBD2 (6 bases). V was clipped by 8 bases and J by 1 base, with 16 bases between them. CDR3 length: 15 amino acids. Germline CDR1 reads MDHEN; CDR2 reads SYDVKM. CDR3 loop: CASLWRGIGTDTQYF. The CDR3 nucleotides are TGTGCCAGCCTCTGGCGGGGAATCGGCACAGATACGCAGTATTTT.

The rearrangement uses TRBV15 and TRBJ2-5; D possibly corresponds to TRBD2 (6 bases). V lost 1 base and J 0 bases, leaving 9 bases between the germline ends. The CDR3 contains 15 residues. Germline CDR1 reads LNHNV; CDR2 reads YYDKDF (reference sequence). This chain's CDR3 is CATSRVGGHQETQYF. CDR3 nucleotides: TGTGCCACCAGCAGAGTGGGGGGACACCAAGAGACCCAGTACTTC.